This is a list of T cell receptor beta chains from one sample in a study of blood T cell repertoires in COVID-19. Generated by immunoSEQ multiplex PCR, the TCRdb table keeps only in-frame clones and is missing some. In the table there are nearly 350,000 clones, around 83% of which are singletons. The sample consisted of peripheral blood. The receptor set was obtained from a man aged 25 to 45 with active or convalescent COVID-19. CDR3s include the opening cysteine and the closing phenylalanine or tryptophan. The D gene is left open where the match is weak. Rows may omit the clone size; those that give it use once, few, many or a size class.

TRBV3-1/TRBV3-2	TRBJ1-2	NA	NA	CASSRVDIYGYTF	TGTGCCAGCAGCCGAGTGGACATCTATGGCTACACCTTC
TRBV30	TRBJ1-2	few	NA	CAWGGSRRGGTYGYTF	TGTGCCTGGGGTGGATCTCGGAGGGGAGGGACCTATGGCTACACCTTC
TRBV7-9	TRBJ1-1	NA	NA	CASSHTGRNTEAFF	TGTGCCAGCAGCCACACAGGGAGGAACACTGAAGCTTTCTTT
TRBV24-1	TRBJ2-5	once	TRBD1	CATSALDRVAGETQYF	TGTGCCACCAGTGCCCTCGACAGGGTGGCAGGGGAGACCCAGTACTTC
TRBV9	TRBJ1-5	NA	NA	CASIRGNWGQPQHF	TGTGCCAGCATTCGGGGGAATTGGGGGCAGCCCCAGCATTTT
TRBV4-3	TRBJ2-7	NA	NA	CASSQESGWYEQYF	TGCGCCAGCAGCCAAGAGTCGGGGTGGTACGAGCAGTACTTC
TRBV3-1/TRBV3-2	TRBJ2-3	NA	NA	CASSRRTLTFDTQYF	TGTGCCAGCAGCCGGCGGACTCTTACCTTTGATACGCAGTATTTT
TRBV21-1	TRBJ2-5	NA	NA	CASSTSGASGKTQYF	TGTGCCAGCTCGACTAGCGGGGCGTCGGGGAAGACCCAGTACTTC
TRBV4-3	TRBJ1-3	few	NA	CASSQDRGGAGGNTIYF	TGCGCCAGCAGCCAAGATCGGGGAGGGGCAGGTGGAAACACCATATATTTT
TRBV4-3	TRBJ2-1	NA	TRBD2	CASSQDPSAGGGNEQFF	TGCGCCAGCAGCCAAGATCCCTCGGCGGGAGGCGGGAATGAGCAGTTCTTC
TRBV30	TRBJ2-7	NA	NA	CACLHGTSHEQYF	TGTGCCTGCTTACACGGGACTTCCCACGAGCAGTACTTC
TRBV23-1	TRBJ2-3	NA	TRBD2	CASSQSRREGRSTQYF	TGCGCCAGCAGTCAATCGCGGCGGGAGGGCCGTAGTACGCAGTATTTT
TRBV6-5	TRBJ1-1	few	NA	CASDQGTEAFF	TGTGCCAGCGACCAGGGGACTGAAGCTTTCTTT
TRBV7-9	TRBJ2-5	NA	TRBD1	CASSLGQGGGETQYF	TGTGCCAGCAGCTTAGGACAGGGTGGCGGGGAGACCCAGTACTTC
TRBV5-4	TRBJ2-2	once	NA	CASSLVGQGDTGELFF	TGTGCCAGCAGCTTGGTGGGGCAGGGCGACACCGGGGAGCTGTTTTTT
TRBV4-1	TRBJ2-7	NA	NA	CASSQEHRVDEQYF	TGCGCCAGCAGCCAAGAGCACAGGGTGGACGAGCAGTACTTC
TRBV2	TRBJ1-2	NA	NA	CASSGSGGRGYTF	TGTGCCAGCAGTGGCTCGGGGGGCCGTGGCTACACCTTC
TRBV29-1	TRBJ1-2	NA	TRBD1	CSAWTGGAEGYTF	TGCAGCGCCTGGACAGGGGGCGCGGAAGGCTACACCTTC
TRBV4-3	TRBJ2-7	NA	TRBD2	CASSQLTSGINEQYF	TGCGCCAGCAGCCAACTCACTAGCGGGATCAACGAGCAGTACTTC
TRBV5-1	TRBJ2-5	few	TRBD2	CASSLELAVKETQYF	TGCGCCAGCAGCTTGGAACTAGCGGTCAAAGAGACCCAGTACTTC
TRBV7-6	TRBJ1-2	NA	NA	CASSSDRYYTF	TGTGCCAGCAGCTCGGACAGATACTACACCTTC
TRBV6-2/TRBV6-3	TRBJ2-3	NA	TRBD2	CASSFQAGFTDTQYF	TGTGCCAGCAGTTTTCAAGCGGGATTCACAGATACGCAGTATTTT
TRBV30	TRBJ2-1	NA	NA	CAWSVLPSRYNEQFF	TGTGCCTGGAGTGTACTTCCTAGCAGATACAATGAGCAGTTCTTC
TRBV9	TRBJ2-3	NA	TRBD2	CASSVAGRVTDTQYF	TGTGCCAGCAGCGTAGCGGGGAGGGTCACAGATACGCAGTATTTT
TRBV6-5	TRBJ2-1	NA	TRBD2	CASSYLAGAYNEQFF	TGTGCCAGCAGTTACCTAGCGGGAGCATACAATGAGCAGTTCTTC
TRBV5-1	TRBJ1-2	NA	NA	CASSLGGDVGYGYTF	TGCGCCAGCAGCTTGGGCGGGGACGTAGGCTATGGCTACACCTTC
TRBV18	TRBJ2-2	NA	TRBD2	CASSLDLAGKTGELFF	TGTGCCAGCTCACTGGATCTAGCGGGAAAGACCGGGGAGCTGTTTTTT
TRBV30	TRBJ1-2	NA	TRBD1	CGTGVYGYTF	TGTGGGACAGGGGTCTATGGCTACACCTTC
TRBV28	TRBJ2-7	NA	TRBD1	CAIRQGAGTYEQYF	TGTGCCATCCGACAGGGGGCCGGCACCTACGAGCAGTACTTC
TRBV24-1	TRBJ2-1	NA	TRBD2	CATSEGRGGFYNEQFF	TGTGCCACCAGTGAAGGGCGGGGGGGCTTCTACAATGAGCAGTTCTTC
TRBV7-8	TRBJ1-6	NA	TRBD1	CASSLFRGTGGSPLHF	TGTGCCAGCAGCCTCTTTCGTGGGACAGGGGGATCACCCCTCCACTTT
TRBV7-8	TRBJ1-5	NA	NA	CASSETAQPQHF	TGTGCCAGCAGCGAGACTGCTCAGCCCCAGCATTTT
TRBV9	TRBJ2-6	NA	TRBD1	CASGVGDRGSSGANVLTF	TGTGCCAGCGGCGTGGGGGACAGGGGCAGTTCTGGGGCCAACGTCCTGACTTTC
TRBV5-1	TRBJ1-1	NA	TRBD1	CASSLAGRGSEAFF	TGCGCCAGCAGCTTGGCCGGCAGGGGGTCTGAAGCTTTCTTT
TRBV1	TRBJ2-3	NA	NA	CTSPLPERVDSTDTQYF	TGCACCAGCCCACTTCCGGAGCGGGTGGATAGCACAGATACGCAGTATTTT
TRBV11-2	TRBJ2-7	once	TRBD2	CASSRTSGPSYEQYF	TGTGCCAGCAGCAGAACTAGCGGGCCCTCCTACGAGCAGTACTTC
TRBV4-1	TRBJ2-7	NA	TRBD2	CASSPQGTSGVPYEQYF	TGCGCCAGCAGCCCCCAGGGTACTAGCGGGGTGCCCTACGAGCAGTACTTC
TRBV5-6	TRBJ1-6	NA	NA	CASSLVNQNNSPLHF	TGTGCCAGCAGCTTAGTAAATCAGAATAATTCACCCCTCCACTTT
TRBV19	TRBJ2-1	NA	TRBD1	CASSIGQGGSYNEQFF	TGTGCCAGTAGTATAGGACAGGGGGGCTCCTACAATGAGCAGTTCTTC
TRBV5-5	TRBJ2-5	NA	NA	CASTPPASRIQETQYF	TGTGCCAGCACCCCCCCAGCTAGCCGCATCCAAGAGACCCAGTACTTC
TRBV7-6	TRBJ2-7	once	TRBD2	CASSLGGSEEQYF	TGTGCCAGCAGCTTAGGCGGGAGCGAAGAGCAGTACTTC
TRBV6-2/TRBV6-3	TRBJ2-1	NA	NA	CASSYSLAEQFF	TGTGCCAGCAGTTACTCCTTAGCTGAGCAGTTCTTC
TRBV19	TRBJ2-1	NA	NA	CASSPVAVSYNEQFF	TGTGCCAGTAGTCCAGTAGCGGTCTCCTACAATGAGCAGTTCTTC
TRBV4-2	TRBJ1-2	NA	NA	CASSQLSRYGYTF	TGTGCCAGCAGCCAACTCTCCCGGTATGGCTACACCTTC
TRBV6-4	TRBJ1-2	NA	NA	CASSDRGVHGYTF	TGTGCCAGCAGTGACAGGGGTGTTCATGGCTACACCTTC
TRBV11-1	TRBJ2-5	NA	NA	CASSSGALDRETQYF	TGTGCCAGCAGCTCAGGGGCCCTGGACCGGGAGACCCAGTACTTC
TRBV24-1	TRBJ2-1	NA	NA	CATSGVVQTLVDYNEQFF	TGTGCCACCAGTGGGGTAGTCCAGACTTTGGTAGACTACAATGAGCAGTTCTTC
TRBV7-3	TRBJ2-1	NA	NA	CASSLLGPFSGQSSNEQFF	TGTGCCAGCAGCTTGTTAGGCCCCTTCTCCGGACAGTCCTCGAATGAGCAGTTCTTC
TRBV30	TRBJ1-4	NA	TRBD1	CAWNDARDSSNEKLFF	TGTGCCTGGAACGACGCCCGGGACAGCAGTAATGAAAAACTGTTTTTT
TRBV2	TRBJ2-2	NA	TRBD2	CASSPGLAGVTGELFF	TGTGCCAGCAGTCCCGGACTAGCGGGAGTTACCGGGGAGCTGTTTTTT
TRBV9	TRBJ1-1	NA	NA	CASSATGITEAFF	TGTGCCAGCAGCGCCACGGGGATCACTGAAGCTTTCTTT
TRBV6-5	TRBJ1-4	NA	NA	CASSYRGTGDEKLFF	TGTGCCAGCAGTTACCGCGGGACTGGAGATGAAAAACTGTTTTTT